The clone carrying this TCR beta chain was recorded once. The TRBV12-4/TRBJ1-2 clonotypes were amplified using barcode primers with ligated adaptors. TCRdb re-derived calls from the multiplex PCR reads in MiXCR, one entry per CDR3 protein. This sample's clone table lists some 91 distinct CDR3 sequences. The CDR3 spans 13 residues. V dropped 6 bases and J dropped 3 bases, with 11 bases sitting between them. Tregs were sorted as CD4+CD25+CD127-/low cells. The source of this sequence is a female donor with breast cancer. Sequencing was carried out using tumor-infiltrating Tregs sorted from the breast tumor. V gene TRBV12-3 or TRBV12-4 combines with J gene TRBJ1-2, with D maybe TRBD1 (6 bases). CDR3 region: CASSLRGDYGYTF. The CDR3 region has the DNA TGTGCCAGCAGCCTCAGGGGAGACTATGGCTACACCTTC.